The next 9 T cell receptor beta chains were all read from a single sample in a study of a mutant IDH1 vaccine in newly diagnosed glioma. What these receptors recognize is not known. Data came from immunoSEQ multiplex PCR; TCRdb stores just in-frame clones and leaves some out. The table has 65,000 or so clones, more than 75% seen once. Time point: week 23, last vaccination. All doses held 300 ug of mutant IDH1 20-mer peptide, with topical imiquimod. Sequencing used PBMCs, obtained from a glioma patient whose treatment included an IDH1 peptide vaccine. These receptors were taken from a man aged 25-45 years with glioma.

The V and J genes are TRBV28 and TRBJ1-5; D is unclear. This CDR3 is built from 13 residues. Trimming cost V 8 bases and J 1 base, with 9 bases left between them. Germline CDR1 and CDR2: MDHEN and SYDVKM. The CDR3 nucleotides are TGTGCCAGCGCAGTGGTGAGCAATCAGCCCCAGCATTTT. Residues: CASAVVSNQPQHF.

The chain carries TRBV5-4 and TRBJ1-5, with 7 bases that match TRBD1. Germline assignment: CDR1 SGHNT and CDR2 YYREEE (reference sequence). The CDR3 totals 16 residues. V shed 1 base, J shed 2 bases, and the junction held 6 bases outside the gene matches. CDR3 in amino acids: CASSLRGQGGNQPQHF. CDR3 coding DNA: TGTGCCAGCAGCTTGAGGGGGCAGGGAGGCAATCAGCCCCAGCATTTT. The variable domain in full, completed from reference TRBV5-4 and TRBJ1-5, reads ETGVTQSPTHLIKTRGQQVTLRCSSQSGHNTVSWYQQALGQGPQFIFQYYREEENGRGNFPPRFSGLQFPNYSSELNVNALELDDSALYLCASSLRGQGGNQPQHFGDGTRLSIL.

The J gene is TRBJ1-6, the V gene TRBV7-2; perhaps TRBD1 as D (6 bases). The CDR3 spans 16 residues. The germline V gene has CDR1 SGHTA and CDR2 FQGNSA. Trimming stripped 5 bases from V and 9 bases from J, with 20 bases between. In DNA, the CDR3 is TGTGCCAGCAGCCCCCCGTCGCAGGGGCGTAGTTCACCCCTCCACTTT. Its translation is CASSPPSQGRSSPLHF.

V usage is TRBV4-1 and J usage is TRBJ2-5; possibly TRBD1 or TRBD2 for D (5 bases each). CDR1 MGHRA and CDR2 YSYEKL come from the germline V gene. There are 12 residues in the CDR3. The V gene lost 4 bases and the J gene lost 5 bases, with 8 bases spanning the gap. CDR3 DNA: TGCGCCAGCAGCCGAGGGGAGGAGACCCAGTACTTC. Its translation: CASSRGEETQYF.

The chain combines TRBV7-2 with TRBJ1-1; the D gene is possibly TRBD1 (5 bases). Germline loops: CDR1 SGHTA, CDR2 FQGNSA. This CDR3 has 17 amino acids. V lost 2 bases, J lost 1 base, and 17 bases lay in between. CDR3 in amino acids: CASSLRTRRKGNTEAFF. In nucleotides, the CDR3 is TGTGCCAGCAGCTTAAGGACAAGGAGAAAGGGGAACACTGAAGCTTTCTTT.

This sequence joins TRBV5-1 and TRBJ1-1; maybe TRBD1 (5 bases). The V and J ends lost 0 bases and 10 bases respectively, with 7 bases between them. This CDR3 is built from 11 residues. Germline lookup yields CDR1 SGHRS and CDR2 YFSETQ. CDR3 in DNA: TGCGCCAGCAGCTTGGGGACAACAGCTTTCTTT. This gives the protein CASSLGTTAFF.

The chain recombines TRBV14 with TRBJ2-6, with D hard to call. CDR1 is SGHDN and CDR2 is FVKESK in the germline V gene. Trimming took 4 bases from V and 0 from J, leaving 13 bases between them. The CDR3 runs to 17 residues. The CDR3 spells CASSPSRIPSGANVLTF. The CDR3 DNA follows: TGTGCCAGCAGCCCCTCCCGTATACCCTCTGGGGCCAACGTCCTGACTTTC.

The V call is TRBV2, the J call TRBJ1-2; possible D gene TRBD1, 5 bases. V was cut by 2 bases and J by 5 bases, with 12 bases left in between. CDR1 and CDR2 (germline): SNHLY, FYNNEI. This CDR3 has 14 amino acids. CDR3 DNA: TGTGCCAGCAGTGAAACAGGACCCTCATATGGCTACACCTTC. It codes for CASSETGPSYGYTF.

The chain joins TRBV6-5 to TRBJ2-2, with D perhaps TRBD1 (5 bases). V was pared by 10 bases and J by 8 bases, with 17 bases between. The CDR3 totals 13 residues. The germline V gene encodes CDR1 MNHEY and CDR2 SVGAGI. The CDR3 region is CATTSRAGGELFF. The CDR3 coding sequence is TGTGCCACCACCTCCAGGGCAGGTGGGGAGCTGTTTTTT.